This TCR beta chain is from a study of identical twins. The authors used template switching to add a universal primer site and gave cDNA unique molecular identifiers. Via MiXCR, TCRdb re-called the 5' RACE reads, giving one row per CDR3 protein. Counted here are hundreds of thousands of distinct CDR3 sequences, 9% to 15% occurring once; the ten biggest clones make up around 7.8%. The CDR3 totals 15 residues. Trimming stripped 4 bases from V and 7 bases from J, with 16 bases between. CDR1 and CDR2 from the germline V gene are SGHTA and FQGNSA. About this clonotype itself: Its antigen is undetermined.

Study-wide findings and caveats: Twins shared beta out-of-frame sequences in excess, but this excess was weaker. There is a chance that invariant MAIT and iNKT cells partially muddied zero-insertion analyses.

This same sample was also taken into another study, of yellow fever vaccine responses in identical twins.

Sequenced material: CD8+ T cells sorted from blood. The genes are TRBV7-2 and TRBJ1-4; D unclear. This TCR came from a woman aged 18 to 35 in good health. DNA for the CDR3: TGTGCCAGCAGCTCGGAGCGCTACCCGGGTGAAAAACTGTTTTTT. Encoded protein: CASSSERYPGEKLFF. The full variable domain, completed using reference TRBV7-2 and TRBJ1-4, is GAGVSQSPSNKVTEKGKDVELRCDPISGHTALYWYRQSLGQGLEFLIYFQGNSAPDKSGLPSDRFSAERTGGSVSTLTIQRTQQEDSAVYLCASSSERYPGEKLFFGSGTQLSVL.